Listed here is a single T cell receptor (beta chain). Its antigen is still unknown. These data come from a study of cytomegalovirus exposure and HLA in healthy donors. Study-level background: T cells numbering about 179 million yielded 95 million to 140 million unique TCR beta sequences in an earlier analysis. Among the roughly 400 genotyped donors, just over 80% were placed in the Caucasian-associated ancestry cluster.

V lost 10 bases and J lost 3; bases outside the gene matches: 13. The length of the CDR3 is 15 residues. From germline, CDR1 is MNHEY and CDR2 SVGAGI. Study-wide points: Sequencing likely generated an artifact that appeared as a cluster of highly shared sequence variants. Being indistinguishable, some V segments were excluded, TRBV6-2 and TRBV6-3 among them.

PCR involved 60 Vbeta and 13 Jbeta primers. TCRdb's copy holds only in-frame clones and misses some; the assay was immunoSEQ multiplex PCR. This table has roughly 120,000 clones, under 85% appearing once. The chain carries TRBV6-5 and TRBJ2-3; 7 nucleotides align to TRBD2. The sample consisted of PBMCs. The sequence came from a man aged 25 to 45 in good health and CMV-seropositive. CDR3 loop: CATLPTGGSTDTQYF. The CDR3 nucleotides are TGTGCCACCCTCCCGACGGGGGGATCGACAGATACGCAGTATTTT.